This T cell receptor (beta chain) was captured in a study of blood T cell repertoires in COVID-19. At the level of the study: Specimens from acute and convalescent COVID-19 originated in the United States, Italy and Spain.

Assay used: immunoSEQ multiplex PCR; TCRdb lists only in-frame clones, some missing. The sample holds 180,000 or so clones, roughly 87% seen once. V lost 5 bases and J lost 6; bases outside the gene matches: 12. The V gene's germline CDR1 is PRHDT and CDR2 FYEKMQ (reference sequence). CDR3 length: 16 amino acids. The sequenced material came from peripheral blood. The TCR originated in a woman in her fifties or sixties with acute or convalescent COVID-19. The chain has TRBV13 and TRBJ2-7; 11 positions match TRBD2. CDR3 sequence reads: CASSRETSGTGGEQYF. CDR3 nucleotides: TGTGCCAGCAGCCGAGAGACTAGCGGGACCGGGGGCGAGCAGTACTTC.